This entry concerns a single T cell receptor (beta chain). These data originate in a study of blood T cell repertoires in COVID-19. Germline assignment: CDR1 MDHEN and CDR2 SYDVKM. Trimming took 7 bases from V and 5 from J; bases not matched to a gene: 5. The CDR3 covers 14 residues. Original analysis: By means of reference gene primer amplification, nucleated cell counts were estimated. The assay was immunoSEQ multiplex PCR, and TCRdb's table has in-frame clones only and misses some. V, J and clone size are taken as reported in that table, and D and trimming were inferred from the DNA itself. There are fewer than 350,000 clones in the sample; 85% occur only once, and around 1.8% lies in the top ten.

The rearrangement uses TRBV28 and TRBJ1-3; 10 bases align to TRBD1. Material: PBMCs or T cells enriched from blood (not recorded which). The source of this sequence is a woman under 40 who had been exposed to COVID-19. CDR3 coding DNA: TGTGCCAGCACGCGGACAGGGGGAAGAAACACCATATATTTT. It specifies CASTRTGGRNTIYF.